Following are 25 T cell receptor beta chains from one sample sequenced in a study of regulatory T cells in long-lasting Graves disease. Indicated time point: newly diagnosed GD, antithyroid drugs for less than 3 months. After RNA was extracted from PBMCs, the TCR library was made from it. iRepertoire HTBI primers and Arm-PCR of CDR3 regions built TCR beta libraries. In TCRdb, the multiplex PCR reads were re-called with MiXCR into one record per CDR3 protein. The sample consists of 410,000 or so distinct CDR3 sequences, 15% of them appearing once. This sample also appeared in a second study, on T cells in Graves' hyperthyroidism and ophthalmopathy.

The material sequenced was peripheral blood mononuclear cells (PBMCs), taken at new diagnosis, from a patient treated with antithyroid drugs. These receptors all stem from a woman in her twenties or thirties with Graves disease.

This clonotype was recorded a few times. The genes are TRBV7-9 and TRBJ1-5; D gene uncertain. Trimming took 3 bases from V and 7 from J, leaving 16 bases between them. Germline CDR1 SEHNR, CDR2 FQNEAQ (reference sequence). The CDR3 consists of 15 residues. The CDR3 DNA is TGTGCCAGCAGCTTCGCTCTCGGAGGTGAACAGCCCCAGCATTTT. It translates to CASSFALGGEQPQHF.

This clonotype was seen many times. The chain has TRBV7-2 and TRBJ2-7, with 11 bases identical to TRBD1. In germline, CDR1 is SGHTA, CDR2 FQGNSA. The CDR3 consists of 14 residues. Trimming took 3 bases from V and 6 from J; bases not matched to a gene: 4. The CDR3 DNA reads TGTGCCAGCAGCTTGCGGACAGGGGGCGCCGAGCAGTACTTC. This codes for CASSLRTGGAEQYF.

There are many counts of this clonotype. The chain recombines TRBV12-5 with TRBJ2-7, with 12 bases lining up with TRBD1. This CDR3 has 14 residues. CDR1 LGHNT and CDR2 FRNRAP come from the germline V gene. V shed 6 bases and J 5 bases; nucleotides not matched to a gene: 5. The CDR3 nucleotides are TGTGCTAGTGGATGGGACAGGGGGCTCGACGAGCAGTACTTC. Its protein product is CASGWDRGLDEQYF.

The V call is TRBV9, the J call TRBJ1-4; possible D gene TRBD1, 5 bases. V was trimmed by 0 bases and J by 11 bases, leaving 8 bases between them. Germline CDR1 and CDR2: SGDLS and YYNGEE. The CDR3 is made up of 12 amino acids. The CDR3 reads CASSVGSGKLFF. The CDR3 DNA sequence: TGTGCCAGCAGCGTAGGGTCAGGGAAACTGTTTTTT.

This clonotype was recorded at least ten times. The CDR3 DNA follows: TGTGCCAGCAGCTCCCGACAGAGCACAGATACGCAGTATTTT. This encodes CASSSRQSTDTQYF. The chain has TRBV7-8 and TRBJ2-3; D perhaps matches TRBD1 (5 bases). The CDR3 runs 14 residues. Trimming left V 4 bases short and J 0 bases short, with 8 bases between. Germline V gene data show CDR1 as SGHVS and CDR2 as FQNEAQ. The full variable domain, with the rest looked up from reference TRBV7-8 and TRBJ2-3, is GAGVSQSPRYKVAKRGQDVALRCDPISGHVSLFWYQQALGQGPEFLTYFQNEAQLDKSGLPSDRFFAERPEGSVSTLKIQRTQQEDSAVYLCASSSRQSTDTQYFGPGTRLTVL.

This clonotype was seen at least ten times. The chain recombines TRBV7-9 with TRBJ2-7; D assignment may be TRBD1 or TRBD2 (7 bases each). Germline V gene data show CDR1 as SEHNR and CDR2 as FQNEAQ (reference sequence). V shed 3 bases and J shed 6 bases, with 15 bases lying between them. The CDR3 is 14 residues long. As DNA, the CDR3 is TGTGCCAGCAGCTTCGGGAGGACAGGCACCGAGCAGTACTTC. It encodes CASSFGRTGTEQYF.

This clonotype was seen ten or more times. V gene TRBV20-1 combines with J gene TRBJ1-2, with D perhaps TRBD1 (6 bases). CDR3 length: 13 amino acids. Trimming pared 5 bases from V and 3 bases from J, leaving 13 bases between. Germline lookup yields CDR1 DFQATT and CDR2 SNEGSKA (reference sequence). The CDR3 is CSAYLGGHYGYTF. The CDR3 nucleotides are TGCAGTGCTTACTTGGGGGGGCACTATGGCTACACCTTC.

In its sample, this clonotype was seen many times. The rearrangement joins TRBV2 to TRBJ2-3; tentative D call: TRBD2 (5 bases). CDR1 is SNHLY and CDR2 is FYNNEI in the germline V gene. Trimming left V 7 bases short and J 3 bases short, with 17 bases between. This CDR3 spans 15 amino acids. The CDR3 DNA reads TGTGCCAGCAAGGGTTGGGCCGGCGGGACAGATACGCAGTATTTT. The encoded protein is CASKGWAGGTDTQYF. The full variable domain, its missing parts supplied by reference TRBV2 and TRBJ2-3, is EPEVTQTPSHQVTQMGQEVILRCVPISNHLYFYWYRQILGQKVEFLVSFYNNEISEKSEIFDDQFSVERPDGSNFTLKIRSTKLEDSAMYFCASKGWAGGTDTQYFGPGTRLTVL.

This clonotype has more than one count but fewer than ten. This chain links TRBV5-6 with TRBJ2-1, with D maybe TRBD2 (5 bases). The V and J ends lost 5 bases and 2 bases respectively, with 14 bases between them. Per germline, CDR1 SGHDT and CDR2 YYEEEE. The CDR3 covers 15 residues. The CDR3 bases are TGTGCCAGCAGGTCTGCGGGCGGTCCCTACAATGAGCAGTTCTTC. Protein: CASRSAGGPYNEQFF.

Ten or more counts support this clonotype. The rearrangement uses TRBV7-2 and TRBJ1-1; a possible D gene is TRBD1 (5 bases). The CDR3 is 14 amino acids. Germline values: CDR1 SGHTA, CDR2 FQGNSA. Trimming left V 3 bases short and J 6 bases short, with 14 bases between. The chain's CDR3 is CASSLGRSVPEAFF. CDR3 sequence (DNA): TGTGCCAGCAGCTTGGGGCGGTCGGTCCCTGAAGCTTTCTTT.

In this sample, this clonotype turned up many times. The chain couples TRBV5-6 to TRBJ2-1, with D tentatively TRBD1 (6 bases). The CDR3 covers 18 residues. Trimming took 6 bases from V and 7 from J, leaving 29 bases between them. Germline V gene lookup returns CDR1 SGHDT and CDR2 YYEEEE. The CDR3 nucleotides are TGTGCCAGCACCCCTTTAGGGGTTGGGCGGACAGATGGAAATGAGCAGTTCTTC. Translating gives CASTPLGVGRTDGNEQFF.

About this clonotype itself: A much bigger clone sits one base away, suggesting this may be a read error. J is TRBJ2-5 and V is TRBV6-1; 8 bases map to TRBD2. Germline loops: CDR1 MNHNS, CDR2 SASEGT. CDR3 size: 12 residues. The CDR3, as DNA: TGTGCCACCTCTGCGGGAGGCAATGAGCGGTTCTTC. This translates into CATSAGGNERFF.

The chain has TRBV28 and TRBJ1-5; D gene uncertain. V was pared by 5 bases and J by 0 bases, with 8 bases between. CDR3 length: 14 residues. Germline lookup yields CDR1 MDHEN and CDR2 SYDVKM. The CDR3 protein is CASSVTHSNQPQHF. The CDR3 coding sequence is TGTGCCAGCAGTGTGACGCATAGCAATCAGCCCCAGCATTTT.

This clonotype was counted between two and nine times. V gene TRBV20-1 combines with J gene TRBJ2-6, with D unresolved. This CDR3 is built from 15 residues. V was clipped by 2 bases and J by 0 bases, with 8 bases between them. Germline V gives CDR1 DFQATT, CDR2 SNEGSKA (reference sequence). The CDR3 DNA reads TGCAGTGCTAGATGGGCGATCTCTGGGGCCAACGTCCTGACTTTC. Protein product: CSARWAISGANVLTF.

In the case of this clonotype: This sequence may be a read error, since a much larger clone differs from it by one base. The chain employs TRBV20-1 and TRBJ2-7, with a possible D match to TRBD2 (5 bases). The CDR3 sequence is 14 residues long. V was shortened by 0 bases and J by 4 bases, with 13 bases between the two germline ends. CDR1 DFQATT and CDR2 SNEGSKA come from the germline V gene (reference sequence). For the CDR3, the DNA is TGCAGTGCTAGAGATCCGCGGAGCGGATACGAGCAGTACTTC. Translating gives CSARDPRSGYEQYF.

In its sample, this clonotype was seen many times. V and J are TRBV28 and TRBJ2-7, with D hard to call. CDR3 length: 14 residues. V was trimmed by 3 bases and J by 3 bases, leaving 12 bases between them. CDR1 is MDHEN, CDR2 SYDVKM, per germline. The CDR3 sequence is CASSLFGRSYEQYF. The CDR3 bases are TGTGCCAGCAGTTTGTTCGGAAGGAGCTACGAGCAGTACTTC.

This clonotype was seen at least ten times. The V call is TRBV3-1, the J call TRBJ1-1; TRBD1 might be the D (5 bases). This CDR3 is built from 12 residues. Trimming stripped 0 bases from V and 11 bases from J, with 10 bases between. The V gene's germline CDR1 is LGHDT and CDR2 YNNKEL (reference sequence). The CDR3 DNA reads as TGTGCCAGCAGCCAAGAACGGGGGTGGGCTTTCTTT. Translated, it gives CASSQERGWAFF.

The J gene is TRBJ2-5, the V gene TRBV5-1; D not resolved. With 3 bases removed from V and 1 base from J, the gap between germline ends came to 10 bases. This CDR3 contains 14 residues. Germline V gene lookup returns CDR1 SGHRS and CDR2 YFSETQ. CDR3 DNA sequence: TGCGCCAGCAGCTGGGTAGGCTCCCAAGAGACCCAGTACTTC. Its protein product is CASSWVGSQETQYF.

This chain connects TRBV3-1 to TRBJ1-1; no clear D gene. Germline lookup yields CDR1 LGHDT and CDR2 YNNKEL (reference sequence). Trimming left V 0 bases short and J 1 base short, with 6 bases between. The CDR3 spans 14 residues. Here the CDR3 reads CASSQDSGNTEAFF. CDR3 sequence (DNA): TGTGCCAGCAGCCAAGATTCGGGGAACACTGAAGCTTTCTTT.

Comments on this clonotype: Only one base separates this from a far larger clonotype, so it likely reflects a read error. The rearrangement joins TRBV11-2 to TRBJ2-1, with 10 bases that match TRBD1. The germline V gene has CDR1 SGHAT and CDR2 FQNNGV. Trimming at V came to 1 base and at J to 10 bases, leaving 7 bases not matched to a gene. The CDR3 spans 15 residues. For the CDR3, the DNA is TGTGCCAGCAGCTTAGGGACAGGGGGGCTCTACGAGCAGTTCTTC. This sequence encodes CASSLGTGGLYEQFF.

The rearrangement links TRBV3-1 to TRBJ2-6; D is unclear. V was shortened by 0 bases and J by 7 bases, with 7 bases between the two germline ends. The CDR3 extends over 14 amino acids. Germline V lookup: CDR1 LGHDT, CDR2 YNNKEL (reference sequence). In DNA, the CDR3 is TGTGCCAGCAGCCAAGACCCGGGCGCCAACGTCCTGACTTTC. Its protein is CASSQDPGANVLTF.

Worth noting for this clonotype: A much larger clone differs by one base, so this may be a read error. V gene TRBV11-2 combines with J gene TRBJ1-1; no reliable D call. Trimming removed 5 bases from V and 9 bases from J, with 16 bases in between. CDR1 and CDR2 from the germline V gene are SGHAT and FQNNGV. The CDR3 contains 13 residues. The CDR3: CASSPYLSAKAFF. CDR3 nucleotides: TGTGCCAGCAGCCCCTATCTGTCGGCTAAAGCTTTCTTT.

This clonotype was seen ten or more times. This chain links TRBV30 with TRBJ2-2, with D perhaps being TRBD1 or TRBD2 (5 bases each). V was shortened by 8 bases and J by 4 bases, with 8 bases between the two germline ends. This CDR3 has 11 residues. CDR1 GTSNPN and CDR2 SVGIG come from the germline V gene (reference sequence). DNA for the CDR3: TGTGCCGGGACCCTCACCGGGGAGCTGTTTTTT. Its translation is CAGTLTGELFF.

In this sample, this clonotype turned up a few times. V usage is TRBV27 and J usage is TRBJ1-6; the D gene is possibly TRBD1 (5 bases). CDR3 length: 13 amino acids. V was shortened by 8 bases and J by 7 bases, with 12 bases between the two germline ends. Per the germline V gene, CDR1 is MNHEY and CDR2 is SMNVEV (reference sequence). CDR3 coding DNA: TGTGCCAGCGGCCAGGGAGGCAATTCACCCCTCCACTTT. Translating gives CASGQGGNSPLHF.

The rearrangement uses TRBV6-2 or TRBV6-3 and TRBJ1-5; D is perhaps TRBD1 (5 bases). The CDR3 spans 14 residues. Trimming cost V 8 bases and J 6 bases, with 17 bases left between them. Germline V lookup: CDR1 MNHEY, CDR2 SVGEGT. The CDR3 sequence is CASQGQENGQPQHF. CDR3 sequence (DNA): TGTGCCAGCCAGGGCCAGGAGAATGGTCAGCCCCAGCATTTT.